What follows are 15 T cell receptor beta chains derived from one specimen sequenced in a study of blood T cell repertoires in COVID-19. Libraries were prepared by immunoSEQ multiplex PCR; TCRdb keeps only in-frame clonotypes and omits some of them. The sample includes about 200,000 clones, 94% seen only once; the top ten take 0.6% to 0.9%. Sequencing was performed on peripheral blood. All receptors derive from a man younger than 40 with COVID-19, enrolled during active disease.

Only one count was recorded for this clone. This chain joins TRBV5-1 and TRBJ2-7; 7 bases match TRBD2. Unmatched junction bases numbered 1, after V lost 0 bases and J lost 4 bases. Per germline, CDR1 SGHRS and CDR2 YFSETQ. CDR3 length: 13 amino acids. The CDR3 region is CASSLVSGYEQYF. The CDR3 DNA sequence: TGCGCCAGCAGCTTGGTTAGCGGGTACGAGCAGTACTTC.

The chain has TRBV5-1 and TRBJ1-2; D perhaps matches TRBD1 (6 bases). CDR3 length: 18 residues. Germline V gene lookup returns CDR1 SGHRS and CDR2 YFSETQ. V was cut by 1 base and J by 0 bases, with 19 bases left in between. CDR3 amino acids: CASSLPILLRGTNYGYTF. The CDR3 bases are TGCGCCAGCAGCTTGCCCATTCTACTTAGGGGGACTAACTATGGCTACACCTTC.

The chain recombines TRBV11-2 with TRBJ1-5; D call uncertain. Deletions cut 0 bases from V and 9 bases from J, with 6 bases between. CDR1 and CDR2 from the germline V gene are SGHAT and FQNNGV. This CDR3 has 12 residues. CDR3 DNA sequence: TGTGCCAGCAGCTTAGATGCCGGGCCCCAGCATTTT. Its translation: CASSLDAGPQHF.

V gene TRBV7-2 combines with J gene TRBJ1-2; perhaps TRBD1 as D (5 bases). Trimming shortened V by 6 bases and J by 2 bases, and 10 bases separated the two germline ends. CDR3 size: 13 residues. From germline, CDR1 is SGHTA and CDR2 FQGNSA. CDR3 in amino acids: CASSSQGNYGYTF. Written as DNA, the CDR3 is TGTGCCAGCAGTTCTCAGGGAAACTATGGCTACACCTTC.

The chain recombines TRBV19 with TRBJ2-1, with D maybe TRBD1 (7 bases). CDR3 length: 16 residues. Germline assignment: CDR1 LNHDA and CDR2 SQIVND (reference sequence). Trimming left V 2 bases short and J 4 bases short, with 15 bases between. CDR3 amino acids: CASSISWQGGYNEQFF. The CDR3 nucleotides read TGTGCCAGTAGTATAAGTTGGCAGGGGGGATACAATGAGCAGTTCTTC.

This rearrangement joins TRBV12-5 to TRBJ2-1; D is perhaps TRBD2 (6 bases). CDR1 and CDR2 (germline): LGHNT, FRNRAP. Trimming shortened V by 5 bases and J by 8 bases, and 10 bases separated the two germline ends. This CDR3 contains 12 residues. CDR3 nucleotide sequence: TGTGCTAGTGGTCCCCCGGGGGATGAGCAGTTCTTC. Its translation is CASGPPGDEQFF.

The rearrangement joins TRBV5-1 to TRBJ1-3; 8 positions match TRBD1. The trim removed 2 bases at V and 0 bases at J, leaving 7 bases unmatched. CDR3 size: 17 residues. Germline V lookup: CDR1 SGHRS, CDR2 YFSETQ. The CDR3 region is CASSLDRGTSSGNTIYF. The DNA of the CDR3 is TGCGCCAGCAGCTTAGACAGGGGAACGAGCTCTGGAAACACCATATATTTT.

The rearrangement links TRBV2 to TRBJ1-1, with a tentative D call TRBD1 (5 bases). Germline CDR1 SNHLY, CDR2 FYNNEI. The CDR3 has 15 residues. Trimming took off 3 bases at V and 1 base at J, with 12 bases between the two ends. The CDR3 DNA is TGTGCCAGCAGTGACCCGGGCGGGACGAACACTGAAGCTTTCTTT. This encodes CASSDPGGTNTEAFF.

The V call is TRBV9, the J call TRBJ2-3, with 9 bases matching TRBD1. Per germline, CDR1 SGDLS and CDR2 YYNGEE. Trimming cost V 3 bases and J 4 bases; bases outside gene matches: 6. The CDR3 runs to 15 residues. CDR3 protein: CASSAGDRDPDTQYF. CDR3 bases: TGTGCCAGCAGCGCAGGGGACAGGGACCCAGATACGCAGTATTTT. Based on the CDR3 plus reference TRBV9 and TRBJ2-3, the full variable domain is DSGVTQTPKHLITATGQRVTLRCSPRSGDLSVYWYQQSLDQGLQFLIQYYNGEERAKGNILERFSAQQFPDLHSELNLSSLELGDSALYFCASSAGDRDPDTQYFGPGTRLTVL.

The chain couples TRBV7-9 to TRBJ2-2, with a possible D match to TRBD2 (6 bases). In germline, CDR1 is SEHNR, CDR2 FQNEAQ (reference sequence). The CDR3 runs to 15 residues. V lost 7 bases, J lost 4 bases, and 16 bases lay in between. The CDR3 reads CASTPLGTFTGELFF. The CDR3 region has the DNA TGTGCCAGCACCCCCCTCGGGACTTTCACCGGGGAGCTGTTTTTT.

This clone was seen just once. The gene calls are TRBV27 and TRBJ1-3, with 7 nucleotides matching TRBD1. The CDR3 runs 15 residues. Germline-derived CDR1 and CDR2 are MNHEY and SMNVEV (reference sequence). The trim removed 3 bases at V and 0 bases at J, leaving 2 bases unmatched. DNA of the CDR3: TGTGCCAGCAGTTTTACAGGGGTCTCTGGAAACACCATATATTTT. As protein: CASSFTGVSGNTIYF.

The chain couples TRBV3-1 (or the pseudogene TRBV3-2) to TRBJ1-6, with TRBD1 as a possible D gene (5 bases). CDR1 and CDR2 (germline): LGHDT, YNNKEL (reference sequence). The CDR3 contains 14 residues. V was pared by 1 base and J by 8 bases, with 9 bases between. CDR3 DNA sequence: TGTGCCAGCAGCCAAGGGACACGAGATTCACCCCTCCACTTT. This encodes CASSQGTRDSPLHF.

The rearrangement links TRBV6-1 to TRBJ1-2; 9 bases agree with TRBD1. The CDR3 contains 16 residues. In germline, CDR1 is MNHNS, CDR2 SASEGT. V gave up 2 bases and J gave up 2 bases; unmatched junction bases: 6. The CDR3 DNA reads TGTGCCAGCAGTGAAAATTTGGGACAGGGAAACTATGGCTACACCTTC. Residues: CASSENLGQGNYGYTF.

This sequence joins TRBV6-5 and TRBJ1-1; no reliable D call. This CDR3 comprises 13 residues. The V and J ends lost 4 bases and 1 base respectively, with 7 bases between them. Germline CDR1 and CDR2: MNHEY and SVGAGI. The CDR3 protein is CASSLRENTEAFF. As DNA, the CDR3 is TGTGCCAGCAGTTTACGGGAGAACACTGAAGCTTTCTTT.

The rearrangement uses TRBV3-1 (or the pseudogene TRBV3-2) and TRBJ2-1, with a weak D call TRBD1 (6 bases). Germline V lookup: CDR1 LGHDT, CDR2 YNNKEL (reference sequence). With 4 bases removed from V and 7 bases from J, the gap between germline ends came to 17 bases. The CDR3 contains 15 residues. CDR3 bases: TGTGCCAGCAGCCGACTCGTAGGGGGTGGGAATGAGCAGTTCTTC. Translation: CASSRLVGGGNEQFF.